The 13 T cell receptor beta chains listed next were all sequenced from one sample in a study of identical twins. TCRdb independently ran MiXCR on the 5' RACE reads; one entry per CDR3 protein. The sample has roughly 630,000 distinct CDR3 sequences, about 7% seen once. The same data also contributed to another study, on yellow fever vaccine responses in identical twins.

Sequenced input: PBMCs. The receptors here all came from a woman in her late teens or twenties in good health.

This clonotype was recorded only once. This sequence joins TRBV28 and TRBJ2-7, with D uncertain. Trimming left V 6 bases short and J 6 bases short, with 12 bases between. CDR1 MDHEN and CDR2 SYDVKM come from the germline V gene. This CDR3 region has 12 residues. CDR3 loop: CASSRPPGEQYV. The CDR3 DNA is TGTGCCAGCAGCCGACCACCGGGCGAGCAGTACGTC.

V usage is TRBV6-4 and J usage is TRBJ2-1, with TRBD2 as a possible D gene (5 bases). V lost 4 bases to trimming and J lost 9 bases, with 16 bases between them. This CDR3 is built from 14 residues. In germline, CDR1 is MRHNA, CDR2 SNTAGT. CDR3 region: CASSAISGSSEQFF. The CDR3 nucleotides read TGTGCCAGCAGTGCCATCAGCGGATCCAGTGAGCAGTTCTTC.

This clonotype came up many times. The J gene is TRBJ2-1, the V gene TRBV5-1; 9 bases match TRBD1. The CDR3 totals 17 residues. CDR1 and CDR2 from the germline V gene are SGHRS and YFSETQ. Trimming took 3 bases from V and 2 from J; bases not matched to a gene: 9. This chain's CDR3 is CASSYYSTGGAYNEQFF. Written as DNA, the CDR3 is TGCGCCAGCAGCTATTATTCTACAGGGGGCGCCTACAATGAGCAGTTCTTC.

This clonotype was observed a few times. This sequence joins TRBV27 and TRBJ2-1, with D possibly TRBD2 on 5 matching bases. The CDR3 covers 18 residues. Trimming pared 2 bases from V and 4 bases from J, leaving 21 bases between. Germline assignment: CDR1 MNHEY and CDR2 SMNVEV (reference sequence). The CDR3 bases are TGTGCCAGCAGTTTAGGAGGCTCCCTCCTGGACGGATACAATGAGCAGTTCTTC. Translating it yields CASSLGGSLLDGYNEQFF.

The V gene is TRBV2, the J gene TRBJ2-3; possibly TRBD1 for D (6 bases). This CDR3 region has 15 residues. Trimming shortened V by 6 bases and J by 1 base, and 14 bases separated the two germline ends. Germline values: CDR1 SNHLY, CDR2 FYNNEI. CDR3 protein: CASSPQGYGTDTQYF. The CDR3, as DNA: TGTGCCAGCAGCCCACAGGGTTACGGCACAGATACGCAGTATTTT.

This clonotype has more than one count but fewer than ten. The rearrangement uses TRBV11-2 and TRBJ1-6; the D is unclear. Per germline, CDR1 SGHAT and CDR2 FQNNGV. The ends were cut back, 6 bases at V and 5 bases at J, with 11 bases in the middle. The CDR3 contains 14 residues. The CDR3 coding sequence is TGTGCCAGCAGGCAGCGGGTTCATAATTCACCCCTCCACTTT. Its translation is CASRQRVHNSPLHF.

This clonotype was counted between two and nine times. The gene calls are TRBV5-1 and TRBJ2-7, with 7 bases matching TRBD2. J gave up 7 bases and V 6 bases, and 13 bases lay outside the gene matches. The CDR3 length is 14 residues. Germline V lookup: CDR1 SGHRS, CDR2 YFSETQ. DNA for the CDR3: TGCGCCAGCAACCCGATGGGAGGGGAAGGAGAGCAGTACTTC. Translating gives CASNPMGGEGEQYF.

The chain employs TRBV9 and TRBJ2-2; TRBD1 is a possible D gene (5 bases). Germline loops: CDR1 SGDLS, CDR2 YYNGEE. The length of the CDR3 is 15 residues. V shed 3 bases and J shed 3 bases, with 12 bases lying between them. The CDR3 reads CASSAGIGYTGELFF. CDR3 nucleotide sequence: TGTGCCAGCAGCGCAGGGATTGGGTACACCGGGGAGCTGTTTTTT.

This clonotype was counted many times. The V gene is TRBV12-3 or TRBV12-4, the J gene TRBJ2-1; the D gene is possibly TRBD2 (6 bases). The V and J ends lost 4 bases and 7 bases respectively, with 11 bases between them. This CDR3 region has 13 residues. The CDR3 loop is CASSWGVANEQFF. The CDR3 coding sequence is TGTGCCAGCAGTTGGGGGGTCGCAAATGAGCAGTTCTTC.

This chain links TRBV5-1 with TRBJ1-6; 9 bases agree with TRBD1. The CDR3 length is 16 residues. Germline CDR1 and CDR2: SGHRS and YFSETQ. V lost 3 bases and J lost 9; bases outside the gene matches: 10. The CDR3 DNA follows: TGCGCCAGCAGCTCCGATCTACAGGGGGCAGGTTCACCCCTCCACTTT. It encodes CASSSDLQGAGSPLHF. The full variable domain, its missing parts supplied by reference TRBV5-1 and TRBJ1-6, is KAGVTQTPRYLIKTRGQQVTLSCSPISGHRSVSWYQQTPGQGLQFLFEYFSETQRNKGNFPGRFSGRQFSNSRSEMNVSTLELGDSALYLCASSSDLQGAGSPLHFGNGTRLTVT.

The V call is TRBV28, the J call TRBJ1-5, with D perhaps TRBD1 (6 bases). In germline, CDR1 is MDHEN, CDR2 SYDVKM. This CDR3 has 13 amino acids. Trimming pared 8 bases from V and 7 bases from J, leaving 15 bases between. The CDR3: CASQRGGRQPQHF. CDR3 in DNA: TGTGCCAGCCAGAGGGGGGGGAGGCAGCCCCAGCATTTT.

With regard to this clonotype: A much more abundant neighbour one base away suggests this may be a read error. The chain has TRBV28 and TRBJ2-7; D remains unclear. This CDR3 is built from 12 residues. Germline V lookup: CDR1 MDHEN, CDR2 SYDVKM. DNA of the CDR3: TGTGCCGGCAGCCTCCCCCGGTACGAGCAGTACTTC. Residues: CAGSLPRYEQYF. The full variable domain, with the rest looked up from reference TRBV28 and TRBJ2-7, is DVKVTQSSRYLVKRTGEKVFLECVQDMDHENMFWYRQDPGLGLRLIYFSYDVKMKEKGDIPEGYSVSREKKERFSLILESASTNQTSMYLCAGSLPRYEQYFGPGTRLTVT.

The J gene is TRBJ2-1, the V gene TRBV20-1; 10 bases fit TRBD1. J gave up 6 bases and V 6 bases, and 8 bases lay outside the gene matches. The CDR3 consists of 14 residues. The germline CDR1 and CDR2 sequences are DFQATT and SNEGSKA (reference sequence). CDR3 residues: CSAETRDRGNEQFF. In DNA, the CDR3 is TGCAGTGCCGAAACCCGGGACAGGGGCAATGAGCAGTTCTTC.